These 30 T cell receptor beta chains were all obtained from the same sample, sequenced in a study of breast tumors, draining lymph nodes, adjacent tissues. TCRdb reanalysed the multiplex PCR reads using MiXCR and keeps one entry per CDR3 protein. The profile covers fewer than 90,000 distinct CDR3 sequences, with around 28% appearing a single time and over 8% taken by the ten largest. Axillary draining lymph nodes of breast cancer patients supplied the node samples. Sequenced: axillary lymph node tissue. Every receptor here comes from a female donor with breast cancer. Some clones in this sample may be carry-over from other donors' samples.

This clonotype was counted many times. The chain combines TRBV11-2 with TRBJ1-2; D ambiguous. Germline V gene data show CDR1 as SGHAT and CDR2 as FQNNGV. The ends were cut back, 0 bases at V and 0 bases at J, with 5 bases in the middle. The CDR3 consists of 14 residues. The CDR3 region is CASSLDLSNYGYTF. The CDR3 DNA reads TGTGCCAGCAGCTTAGATTTATCTAACTATGGCTACACCTTC.

This clonotype showed up many times. The CDR3 DNA sequence: TGTGCCAGCAGCCGACCGGGATCCTACAATGAGCAGTTCTTC. It codes for CASSRPGSYNEQFF. The chain couples TRBV7-9 to TRBJ2-1, with TRBD2 as a possible D gene (5 bases). Per the germline V gene, CDR1 is SEHNR and CDR2 is FQNEAQ (reference sequence). V was trimmed by 5 bases and J by 1 base, leaving 9 bases between them. This CDR3 is built from 14 residues.

The chain is built from TRBV10-3 and TRBJ2-7; 13 nucleotides align to TRBD2. This CDR3 contains 14 residues. Germline values: CDR1 ENHRY, CDR2 SYGVKD. The V gene end was trimmed by 11 bases and the J gene end by 2 bases; junction bases not matched to a gene: 6. CDR3 DNA sequence: TGTGCCTCGCATGGGACTAGCGGGACCTACGAGCAGTACTTC. This gives the protein CASHGTSGTYEQYF.

This clonotype was seen ten or more times. The junction shows a germline mismatch at one end, possibly a read error. This rearrangement joins TRBV6-1 to TRBJ2-7; D is ambiguous. The CDR3 sequence is 11 residues long. Germline V gene data show CDR1 as MNHNS and CDR2 as SASEGT. CDR3 coding DNA: TGTGCCAGCAGTGAAGGCGCACCACCACGCTTC. Encoded protein: CASSEGAPPRF.

This clonotype was detected ten times or more. The V and J genes are TRBV5-6 and TRBJ1-6; D is unclear. The germline V gene encodes CDR1 SGHDT and CDR2 YYEEEE. CDR3 size: 17 residues. V shed 3 bases and J shed 6 bases, with 19 bases lying between them. CDR3: CASSSLIKGLGNSPLHF. The CDR3 DNA follows: TGTGCCAGCAGCTCGCTAATTAAGGGCCTAGGTAATTCACCCCTCCACTTT.

There are many counts of this clonotype. The chain is built from TRBV4-3 and TRBJ2-1, with TRBD2 identical over 7 bases. The V and J ends lost 0 bases and 6 bases, in that order; junction bases with no gene match: 5. Germline V lookup: CDR1 LGHNA, CDR2 YSLEER. The CDR3 loop spans 15 amino acids. CDR3 nucleotide sequence: TGCGCCAGCAGCCAAGACCGGCGGGAGAGCAATGAGCAGTTCTTC. Residues: CASSQDRRESNEQFF.

Ten or more counts support this clonotype. V is TRBV20-1 and J is TRBJ2-5, with 12 bases identical to TRBD2. Germline V lookup: CDR1 DFQATT, CDR2 SNEGSKA (reference sequence). This CDR3 contains 16 residues. V was clipped by 1 base and J by 2 bases; unmatched bases: 5. CDR3 sequence reads: CSARGTSGRQQETQYF. CDR3 nucleotide sequence: TGCAGTGCTAGAGGAACTAGCGGGAGGCAGCAAGAGACCCAGTACTTC.

The CDR3 region is CASSQDRRLEAFF. The CDR3 nucleotides are TGCGCCAGCAGCCAAGACAGGCGTTTGGAAGCTTTCTTT. The V and J genes are TRBV4-3 and TRBJ1-1; unclear D gene. CDR3 length: 13 residues. Trimming shortened V by 0 bases and J by 8 bases, and 10 bases separated the two germline ends. Germline V gene lookup returns CDR1 LGHNA and CDR2 YSLEER.

This clonotype appeared many times. The chain links TRBV20-1 to TRBJ2-7, with TRBD2 identical over 8 bases. This CDR3 is 16 amino acids long. CDR1 is DFQATT, CDR2 SNEGSKA, per germline (reference sequence). V shed 6 bases and J 3 bases; nucleotides not matched to a gene: 16. CDR3 nucleotide sequence: TGCAGTGCCGCAGCAAGAGCGGGAGTAGTTGGCTACGAGCAGTACTTC. Its protein product is CSAAARAGVVGYEQYF.

In the case of this clonotype: This may be a read error, as it is one base from a much larger clone. V gene TRBV19 combines with J gene TRBJ1-1; 7 bases are a match to TRBD1. Germline CDR1 is LNHDA and CDR2 is SQIVND (reference sequence). This CDR3 has 12 amino acids. V dropped 11 bases and J dropped 10; count of bases not matched to a gene: 13. The DNA of the CDR3 is TGTGCCTCGAACAGGGGAGGAGGTGGAGCTTTCTTT. As protein: CASNRGGGGAFF.

On this clonotype itself: A read error is possible here, since a much larger clone lies one base away. The chain is built from TRBV5-8 and TRBJ2-7, with D unresolved. The V gene's germline CDR1 is SGHTS and CDR2 YDEGEE. CDR3 size: 14 residues. In DNA form, the CDR3 reads TGTGCCAGCAGCTTTTGGGTTACCTCCTACGAGCAGTGCTTC. Residues: CASSFWVTSYEQCF.

Note on this clonotype: An end of the junction does not agree with germline; a read error may underlie this. The CDR3 DNA reads TGTGCCAGCGTGGCGACAGGGTACTACGGGCAGTACTTC. Encoded protein: CASVATGYYGQYF. This sequence joins TRBV6-2 or TRBV6-3 and TRBJ2-7, with TRBD1 identical over 7 bases. The CDR3 runs to 13 residues. In germline, CDR1 is MNHEY, CDR2 SVGEGT.

This clonotype has a count of ten or more. CDR3 amino acids: CASSVDKSGSYTF. CDR3 sequence (DNA): TGTGCCAGCAGCGTGGACAAGAGCGGAAGCTACACCTTC. The rearrangement joins TRBV5-8 to TRBJ1-2; weak D call: TRBD1 (5 bases). From germline, CDR1 is SGHTS and CDR2 YDEGEE. The CDR3 covers 13 residues. Deletions cut 4 bases from V and 9 bases from J, with 16 bases between.

This clonotype showed up many times. The chain employs TRBV25-1 and TRBJ2-3; D uncertain. The CDR3 spans 18 residues. With 6 bases removed from V and 0 bases from J, the gap between germline ends came to 22 bases. Per germline, CDR1 MGHDK and CDR2 SYGVNS. The CDR3 nucleotides read TGTGCCAGCAGAAATACCCACCAGGTCTCCTTTAGCACAGATACGCAGTATTTT. Its protein product is CASRNTHQVSFSTDTQYF.

This clonotype was picked up a small number of times. This chain links TRBV20-1 with TRBJ2-7, with D tentatively TRBD2 (6 bases). V lost 6 bases, J lost 4 bases, and 19 bases lay in between. This CDR3 has 14 residues. CDR1 is DFQATT and CDR2 is SNEGSKA in the germline V gene (reference sequence). Here the CDR3 reads CSASGDVIVYEQYF. The CDR3 DNA is TGCAGTGCATCGGGGGACGTAATCGTTTACGAGCAGTACTTC.

This clonotype was observed many times. V and J are TRBV18 and TRBJ2-1; D is ambiguous. From germline, CDR1 is KGHSH and CDR2 LQKENI. The V end lost 1 base, the J end lost 1 base, and 8 bases lay between the germline ends. This CDR3 is built from 15 residues. The CDR3 sequence is CASSPHSLSYNEQFF. The CDR3 DNA follows: TGTGCCAGCTCACCACATAGCTTGTCCTACAATGAGCAGTTCTTC.

This clonotype was counted at least ten times. A much larger clone differs from this one at a single base, so this may be a read error. The chain couples TRBV9 to TRBJ2-1, with TRBD2 identical over 7 bases. The germline V gene has CDR1 SGDLS and CDR2 YYNGEE. This CDR3 comprises 14 residues. The CDR3 DNA sequence: TGTGCCAGCAGCGTAGAGGGGACTAACAATGAGCAGTCCTTC. It is translated as CASSVEGTNNEQSF.

On this clonotype itself: Without the conserved terminal phenylalanine or tryptophan, this CDR3 likely stems from a read error. The V gene is TRBV20-1, the J gene TRBJ2-1; 8 bases agree with TRBD1. Germline V gives CDR1 DFQATT, CDR2 SNEGSKA (reference sequence). The CDR3 is 13 amino acids. The CDR3 is CSANGDRGNAQFL. DNA for the CDR3: TGCAGTGCTAACGGCGACAGGGGAAATGCGCAGTTCCTC.

Ten or more counts support this clonotype. The chain employs TRBV7-9 and TRBJ2-5; the D gene is possibly TRBD1 (5 bases). The CDR3 consists of 15 residues. The germline V and J ends were trimmed by 3 bases and 1 base, with 12 bases remaining between them. The germline gives CDR1 SEHNR, CDR2 FQNEAQ (reference sequence). The CDR3 loop reads CASSFSRQGQETQYF. CDR3 nucleotide sequence: TGTGCCAGCAGCTTTTCTCGGCAGGGCCAAGAGACCCAGTACTTC. Based on the CDR3 plus reference TRBV7-9 and TRBJ2-5, the full variable domain is DTGVSQNPRHKITKRGQNVTFRCDPISEHNRLYWYRQTLGQGPEFLTYFQNEAQLEKSRLLSDRFSAERPKGSFSTLEIQRTEQGDSAMYLCASSFSRQGQETQYFGPGTRLLVL.

As regards this clonotype: Here the CDR3 omits its conserved ending phenylalanine or tryptophan, so a read error is the likely source. The genes are TRBV19 and TRBJ2-7; no reliable D call. CDR3 length: 16 residues. Germline V gene sequence: CDR1 LNHDA, CDR2 SQIVND (reference sequence). V lost 5 bases, J lost 5 bases, and 22 bases lay in between. CDR3 nucleotide sequence: TGTGCCAGTAGTTATTGCTCCCCGTTCCGGTCCAACGAGCAGTACTCC. It yields the protein CASSYCSPFRSNEQYS.

Details on this clonotype: A much larger clone differs from this one at a single base, so this may be a read error. J is TRBJ2-7 and V is TRBV6-5; 9 positions agree with TRBD2. The CDR3 sequence is 16 residues long. Germline V gene lookup returns CDR1 MNHEY and CDR2 SVGAGI. V lost 5 bases, J lost 4 bases, and 12 bases stayed unmatched. CDR3 protein: CASSHGGRAIGYEQYF. In DNA form, the CDR3 reads TGTGCCAGCAGTCATGGCGGGAGGGCCATCGGGTACGAGCAGTACTTC.

This clonotype was seen at least ten times. The V gene is TRBV3-1, the J gene TRBJ1-2; D uncertain. Germline V lookup: CDR1 LGHDT, CDR2 YNNKEL (reference sequence). The V and J ends lost 2 bases and 4 bases respectively, with 5 bases between them. This CDR3 is built from 12 residues. The CDR3 sequence: CASSQPAYGYTF. In DNA form, the CDR3 reads TGTGCCAGCAGCCAACCCGCCTATGGCTACACCTTC.

The chain has TRBV25-1 and TRBJ2-1; 12 bases map to TRBD2. This CDR3 is built from 15 residues. Germline V gene sequence: CDR1 MGHDK, CDR2 SYGVNS. CDR3 nucleotide sequence: TGTGCTAGAGTGACTAGCGGGGGTTCCTACAATGAGCAGTTCTTC. Encoded protein: CARVTSGGSYNEQFF.

The chain couples TRBV5-5 to TRBJ2-5, with 7 bases matching TRBD2. V lost 3 bases, J lost 2 bases, and 13 bases stayed unmatched. The CDR3 covers 17 residues. Germline-derived CDR1 and CDR2 are SGHKS and YYEKEE (reference sequence). The CDR3 nucleotides are TGTGCCAGCAGCTGGCCTAGCGGTGAGGTTGAGCAAGAGACCCAGTACTTC. It translates to CASSWPSGEVEQETQYF.

This clonotype was found many times. The chain carries TRBV19 and TRBJ2-1; TRBD2 matches at 8 bases. The CDR3 runs to 17 residues. The V segment lost 4 bases and the J segment 4 bases; nucleotides outside the gene matches: 12. CDR1 and CDR2 (germline): LNHDA, SQIVND (reference sequence). The CDR3 bases are TGTGCCAGTAGTAGACTACAGGGTCGACTAGCGTACAATGAGCAGTTCTTC. It codes for CASSRLQGRLAYNEQFF. Full variable domain (remainder filled in from reference TRBV19 and TRBJ2-1): DGGITQSPKYLFRKEGQNVTLSCEQNLNHDAMYWYRQDPGQGLRLIYYSQIVNDFQKGDIAEGYSVSREKKESFPLTVTSAQKNPTAFYLCASSRLQGRLAYNEQFFGPGTRLTVL.

This clonotype appeared many times. This chain uses TRBV20-1 with TRBJ2-3; possible D gene TRBD2, 5 bases. The CDR3 length is 14 residues. Trimming removed 0 bases at V and 4 bases at J, with 11 bases between. The germline CDR1 and CDR2 sequences are DFQATT and SNEGSKA (reference sequence). The CDR3 loop is CSAREIAYSDTQYF. For the CDR3, the DNA is TGCAGTGCTAGAGAGATAGCGTACTCAGATACGCAGTATTTT.

This chain joins TRBV20-1 and TRBJ2-1; TRBD1 matches 9 bases. V was clipped by 6 bases and J by 0 bases; unmatched bases: 6. Germline V CDR1 and CDR2: DFQATT, SNEGSKA (reference sequence). CDR3 length equals 15 residues. CDR3 protein: CSARTGVDSYNEQFF. The CDR3 region has the DNA TGCAGTGCAAGGACAGGGGTGGACTCCTACAATGAGCAGTTCTTC.

This clonotype was seen a handful of times. The chain combines TRBV5-6 with TRBJ2-4; TRBD2 matches 7 bases. Germline V gives CDR1 SGHDT, CDR2 YYEEEE. V was pared by 0 bases and J by 0 bases, with 3 bases of the junction left unmatched. This CDR3 spans 16 amino acids. The chain's CDR3 is CASSLAAGLAKNIQYF. In DNA form, the CDR3 reads TGTGCCAGCAGCTTGGCAGCGGGGCTAGCCAAAAACATTCAGTACTTC.

In regard to this clonotype: This likely comes from a read error, as the CDR3 has no conserved phenylalanine or tryptophan at its end. The chain uses TRBV30 and TRBJ2-3; D ambiguous. Germline CDR1 and CDR2: GTSNPN and SVGIG (reference sequence). The CDR3 has 13 residues. The DNA of the CDR3 is TGTGCCTGGGGTGTGCAAGGCACAGATACGCAGTATTAT. The encoded protein is CAWGVQGTDTQYY.

This clonotype was counted at least ten times. In nucleotides, the CDR3 is TGTGCCAGCAGCAGGGGGAGAAGACAGGGCGGCGAGACCCAGTACTTC. This encodes CASSRGRRQGGETQYF. This chain uses TRBV11-3 with TRBJ2-5; the match to TRBD1 covers 7 bases. Trimming cost V 5 bases and J 5 bases; bases outside gene matches: 14. Germline assignment: CDR1 SGHNT and CDR2 YENEEA. The CDR3 length is 16 residues.